This TCR beta chain came from a study of T cells after yellow fever vaccination. Overall study: For low cell numbers, libraries were made with SMART-Seq v4 Ultra Low Input.

The V gene's germline CDR1 is SGHTA and CDR2 FQGNSA. CDR3 length equals 14 residues. Deletions cut 5 bases from V and 6 bases from J, with 16 bases between. UMIs and a universal primer site were added when TCR cDNA was made by 5'RACE template switching. In TCRdb, the 5' RACE reads were re-called with MiXCR into one record per CDR3 protein. Of approximately 260,000 distinct CDR3 sequences detected, around 5.3% appear once; the ten largest clones hold more than 3%. The table lists this clonotype with a few counts. The V and J genes are TRBV7-2 and TRBJ2-5; unclear D gene. The receptor was derived from a man between 18 and 35 years old who received the YFV17D yellow fever vaccine. Sequencing was performed on CD4+ T cells sorted from PBMCs, taken on the day of the yellow fever booster vaccination. The CDR3 region has the DNA TGTGCCAGCAGCCCATGGCTAGGTGAAAAGACCCAGTACTTC. Translated: CASSPWLGEKTQYF.